Here is one T cell receptor (beta chain) with its context. V was shortened by 6 bases and J by 3 bases, with 17 bases between the two germline ends. Germline CDR1 WSHSY, CDR2 SAAADI. This CDR3 is 15 amino acids long. These data come from a study of T-cell reconstitution after alpha-beta-depleted transplantation in children. During its preparation, the TCRbeta library received unique molecular identifiers. TCRdb called the PCR reads again in MiXCR, with one record for every CDR3 protein. The data show fewer than 400,000 distinct CDR3 sequences, 23% seen once. The input for sequencing was PBMCs, mostly from graft donor cells, taken 180 days after TCRalphabeta/CD19-depleted stem cell transplant. The V and J genes are TRBV10-2 and TRBJ2-5; a possible D gene is TRBD1 (5 bases). This TCR was sampled from a male patient younger than 18 who had a stem cell transplant for acute lymphoblastic leukemia, so the T cells may come from the graft donor. The CDR3 nucleotides read TGCGCCAGCAGGGGGCATGTAGCAGGAGAAGAGACCCAGTACTTC. Amino acid sequence: CASRGHVAGEETQYF.